The 16 T cell receptor beta chains below all came from one sample that was sequenced in a study of blood T cell repertoires in COVID-19. Using immunoSEQ multiplex PCR, the repertoire was profiled, and TCRdb retains in-frame clones only, with some absent. This sample has 95,000 to 100,000 clones, with almost 85% found just once. Sequenced material: peripheral blood. The origin of the receptors is a man aged 65-85 years with acute or convalescent COVID-19.

This rearrangement joins TRBV30 to TRBJ2-5, with D hard to call. Germline assignment: CDR1 GTSNPN and CDR2 SVGIG (reference sequence). V shed 6 bases and J shed 5 bases, with 13 bases lying between them. CDR3 length: 12 residues. CDR3 loop: CACSVWQETQYF. In nucleotides, the CDR3 is TGTGCCTGCTCAGTTTGGCAGGAGACCCAGTACTTC.

The rearrangement joins TRBV24-1 to TRBJ2-3, with 11 bases aligning to TRBD2. Unmatched junction bases numbered 18, after V lost 7 bases and J lost 4 bases. From germline, CDR1 is KGHDR and CDR2 SFDVKD. CDR3 size: 19 residues. The CDR3 sequence: CATSAPGLAVHRTPDTQYF. DNA for the CDR3: TGTGCCACCAGCGCTCCGGGACTAGCGGTTCATAGGACGCCAGATACGCAGTATTTT.

In its sample, this clone was seen once. The chain recombines TRBV7-2 with TRBJ1-5; D is unresolved. The germline V and J ends were trimmed by 5 bases and 2 bases, with 16 bases remaining between them. The CDR3 is 16 residues long. The V gene's germline CDR1 is SGHTA and CDR2 FQGNSA. In DNA form, the CDR3 reads TGTGCCAGCAGCCCCGGAGCCGGGGAAGGCAATCAGCCCCAGCATTTT. It yields the protein CASSPGAGEGNQPQHF.

This sequence joins TRBV7-2 and TRBJ1-1; 7 bases match TRBD1. This CDR3 contains 16 residues. J was trimmed by 1 base and V by 5 bases; bases with no gene match: 10. Per the germline V gene, CDR1 is SGHTA and CDR2 is FQGNSA. The CDR3 spells CASSPEDRPRNTEAFF. The CDR3 nucleotides are TGTGCCAGCAGCCCAGAGGACAGGCCGCGGAACACTGAAGCTTTCTTT.

This clone was detected only once. The J gene is TRBJ2-1, the V gene TRBV11-1; 13 bases are shared with TRBD2. The CDR3 spans 15 residues. Germline values: CDR1 SGHAT, CDR2 FQDESV (reference sequence). With V trimmed by 5 bases and J by 7 bases, 5 bases remained unmatched. The chain's CDR3 is CASSATSGGGNEQFF. The CDR3 DNA reads TGTGCCAGCAGCGCCACTAGCGGGGGGGGTAATGAGCAGTTCTTC.

This clone was recorded a few times. The J gene is TRBJ1-5, the V gene TRBV18; D gene uncertain. Trimming left V 2 bases short and J 4 bases short, with 18 bases between. This CDR3 is built from 17 residues. Germline CDR1 KGHSH, CDR2 LQKENI. CDR3 amino acids: CASSPMGQGEGNQPQHF. The CDR3 DNA reads as TGTGCCAGCTCACCAATGGGCCAAGGTGAGGGTAATCAGCCCCAGCATTTT.

This clone was counted between two and nine times. This CDR3 is CASSSPGQGKSEQYF. The CDR3 bases are TGTGCCAGCAGCTCCCCGGGACAGGGAAAGAGCGAGCAGTACTTC. This chain uses TRBV5-5 with TRBJ2-7, with 9 bases fitting TRBD1. CDR1 is SGHKS, CDR2 YYEKEE, per germline (reference sequence). J was trimmed by 6 bases and V by 3 bases; bases with no gene match: 10. CDR3 length equals 15 residues.

This chain uses TRBV5-1 with TRBJ1-1; TRBD1 aligns across 9 bases. V lost 4 bases to trimming and J lost 1 base; unmatched junction nucleotides: 8. CDR1 and CDR2 from the germline V gene are SGHRS and YFSETQ. The CDR3 has 16 residues. The CDR3 protein is CASSRGTGSKNTEAFF. The CDR3 coding sequence is TGCGCCAGCAGCCGCGGGACAGGGTCGAAGAACACTGAAGCTTTCTTT.

V and J are TRBV6-5 and TRBJ1-1, with no clear D. V was trimmed by 6 bases and J by 0 bases, leaving 8 bases between them. The CDR3 is 13 residues long. Germline lookup yields CDR1 MNHEY and CDR2 SVGAGI. The CDR3 nucleotides read TGTGCCAGCAGAGTACAAGTGAACACTGAAGCTTTCTTT. This encodes CASRVQVNTEAFF.

V is TRBV5-4 and J is TRBJ2-2; TRBD1 agrees at 7 bases. The germline CDR1 and CDR2 sequences are SGHNT and YYREEE (reference sequence). The trim removed 3 bases at V and 3 bases at J, leaving 5 bases unmatched. CDR3 length equals 15 residues. CDR3 amino acids: CASSSGTAYTGELFF. The CDR3 DNA reads TGTGCCAGCAGCTCCGGGACAGCCTACACCGGGGAGCTGTTTTTT.

The chain couples TRBV28 to TRBJ1-4; a weak D match, TRBD1 (5 bases). Between the trimmed V and J ends, which lost 5 bases and 8 bases, there was a span of 18 bases. The germline CDR1 and CDR2 sequences are MDHEN and SYDVKM. This CDR3 spans 15 amino acids. CDR3 in DNA: TGTGCCAGCAGTCCGCTGGGGGAGGGAAGAGAAAAACTGTTTTTT. It yields the protein CASSPLGEGREKLFF.

The sample holds a few counts of this clone. The J gene is TRBJ1-1, the V gene TRBV7-3; weak D call: TRBD1 (5 bases). Germline CDR1 SGHTA, CDR2 FQGTGA. The ends were cut back, 1 base at V and 4 bases at J, with 10 bases in the middle. The CDR3 extends over 14 amino acids. CDR3 loop: CASSLKAGGTEAFF. CDR3 nucleotide sequence: TGTGCCAGCAGCTTAAAAGCCGGGGGCACTGAAGCTTTCTTT.

This clone was counted once. The CDR3 reads CASRRASEANEQFF. The CDR3 DNA reads as TGTGCCAGCAGGAGGGCTAGCGAGGCAAATGAGCAGTTCTTC. The rearrangement uses TRBV2 and TRBJ2-1; D perhaps matches TRBD2 (6 bases). The ends were cut back, 6 bases at V and 7 bases at J, with 16 bases in the middle. The CDR3 has 14 amino acids. Per germline, CDR1 SNHLY and CDR2 FYNNEI. The full variable domain, rest sourced from reference TRBV2 and TRBJ2-1, is EPEVTQTPSHQVTQMGQEVILRCVPISNHLYFYWYRQILGQKVEFLVSFYNNEISEKSEIFDDQFSVERPDGSNFTLKIRSTKLEDSAMYFCASRRASEANEQFFGPGTRLTVL.

The chain couples TRBV24-1 to TRBJ2-7; TRBD1 matches at 10 bases. CDR1 and CDR2 (germline): KGHDR, SFDVKD. CDR3 size: 13 residues. V shed 4 bases and J 6 bases; nucleotides not matched to a gene: 2. The CDR3: CATSDGTGAEQYF. For the CDR3, the DNA is TGTGCCACCAGTGACGGGACAGGGGCCGAGCAGTACTTC.

The V and J genes are TRBV7-9 and TRBJ1-2, with D maybe TRBD1 (6 bases). This CDR3 spans 13 amino acids. In germline, CDR1 is SEHNR, CDR2 FQNEAQ (reference sequence). The ends were cut back, 0 bases at V and 5 bases at J, with 7 bases in the middle. CDR3 amino acids: CASSLATGYGYTF. As DNA, the CDR3 is TGTGCCAGCAGCTTAGCCACAGGGTATGGCTACACCTTC. Supplemented by reference TRBV7-9 and TRBJ1-2, the full variable domain reads DTGVSQNPRHKITKRGQNVTFRCDPISEHNRLYWYRQTLGQGPEFLTYFQNEAQLEKSRLLSDRFSAERPKGSFSTLEIQRTEQGDSAMYLCASSLATGYGYTFGSGTRLTVV.

Here the CDR3 DNA reads TGTGCCAGCAGGAGGAGCGGGAGCTATGAGCAGTTCTTC. Protein: CASRRSGSYEQFF. The rearrangement uses TRBV27 and TRBJ2-1, with TRBD2 identical over 8 bases. This CDR3 is built from 13 residues. From germline, CDR1 is MNHEY and CDR2 SMNVEV (reference sequence). V lost 6 bases, J lost 8 bases, and 6 bases stayed unmatched.